These T cell receptor beta chains were read from a single sample in a study of cytomegalovirus exposure and HLA in healthy donors. Assay: immunoSEQ multiplex PCR; the TCRdb copy retains only in-frame clones and omits some. The sample records over 150,000 clones, roughly nine tenths being singletons. Sequencing used PBMCs. Receptors originate from a woman aged 25-40 years in good health and CMV-seronegative. CDR3s include the opening cysteine and the closing phenylalanine or tryptophan. A clone size is listed for some rows: how often the clone was seen (once, few, many), or a class if it is expanded.

j_call v_call clone_size cdr3_aa
TRBJ2-5 TRBV28 - CASSLWASGKVETQYF
TRBJ2-7 TRBV7-9 once CASSLGQGGYEQYF
TRBJ2-2 TRBV15 - CATSPRTNTGELFF
TRBJ2-5 TRBV18 - CASSPYGEGETQYF
TRBJ2-3 TRBV11-2 - CASSLDAGGRGFSDTQYF
TRBJ1-4 TRBV28 once CASSGTRGGSFEKLFF
TRBJ2-2 TRBV9 once CASSDGTGTGELFF
TRBJ2-7 TRBV13 - CASSPGTRQGGEQYF
TRBJ1-1 TRBV7-9 - CASSSDRGWNTEAFF
TRBJ1-1 TRBV9 - CASSVVRGYTEAFF
TRBJ1-5 TRBV6-1 - CASSRQGPIQPQHF
TRBJ2-7 TRBV28 - CASSLLAYEQYF
TRBJ2-1 TRBV9 - CASSVGAGAYNEQFF
TRBJ1-1 TRBV2 once CASSSTGPYTEAFF
TRBJ2-7 TRBV19 - CASSIVGSHEQYF
TRBJ2-7 TRBV27 - CASSSGTSGLPREQYF
TRBJ2-1 TRBV5-8 - CASTTGDNRDNEQFF
TRBJ2-7 TRBV28 - CASSLQGTEQYF
TRBJ1-2 TRBV7-9 - CASSYRLGQGGRNYGYTF
TRBJ1-1 TRBV28 - CASRSLGAGRTEAFF
TRBJ2-7 TRBV28 few CASSLLLVGEQYF
TRBJ2-7 TRBV14 - CASSQDRGGSYEQYF
- TRBV4-3 - CASSQGQGDYEQYF